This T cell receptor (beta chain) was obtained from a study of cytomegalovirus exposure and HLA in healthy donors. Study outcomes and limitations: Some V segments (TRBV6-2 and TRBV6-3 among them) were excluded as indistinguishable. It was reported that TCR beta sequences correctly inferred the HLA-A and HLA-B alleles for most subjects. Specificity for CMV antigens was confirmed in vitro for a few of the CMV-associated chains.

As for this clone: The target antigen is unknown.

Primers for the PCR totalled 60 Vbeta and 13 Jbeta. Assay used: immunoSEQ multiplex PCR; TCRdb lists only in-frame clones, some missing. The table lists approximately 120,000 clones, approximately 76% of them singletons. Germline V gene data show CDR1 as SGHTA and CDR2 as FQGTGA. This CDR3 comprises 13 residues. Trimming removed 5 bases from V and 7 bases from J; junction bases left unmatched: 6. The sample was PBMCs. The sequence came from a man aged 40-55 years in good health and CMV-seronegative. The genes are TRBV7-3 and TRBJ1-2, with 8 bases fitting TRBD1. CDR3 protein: CASSRDRGAGYTF. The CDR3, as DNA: TGTGCCAGCAGCAGAGACAGGGGCGCTGGCTACACCTTC.